This TCR beta chain is from a study of beta chain features in type 1 diabetes. For the study at large: Similarity in age, gender and cell yields was seen between patients and healthy donors.

V was clipped by 8 bases and J by 0 bases, with 14 bases between them. This CDR3 contains 14 residues. The V gene's germline CDR1 is ENHRY and CDR2 SYGVKD. Every isolated RNA sample was fully reverse transcribed, so sequencing captured expressed TCRB transcripts. Repertoires were generated with immunoSEQ multiplex PCR, while TCRdb's copy carries only in-frame clones and drops some. Here the sample spans 110,000 to 150,000 clones, 6.5% to 8.5% being singletons. This clone was counted at least ten times. What was sequenced was central memory CD4+ T cells from blood. The source of this sequence is a woman under 40 in good health. This chain links TRBV10-3 with TRBJ2-7, with D tentatively TRBD2 (7 bases). CDR3 sequence (DNA): TGTGCCATCTCTGAGGGAGGGGGCTCCTACGAGCAGTACTTC. Translating gives CAISEGGGSYEQYF.